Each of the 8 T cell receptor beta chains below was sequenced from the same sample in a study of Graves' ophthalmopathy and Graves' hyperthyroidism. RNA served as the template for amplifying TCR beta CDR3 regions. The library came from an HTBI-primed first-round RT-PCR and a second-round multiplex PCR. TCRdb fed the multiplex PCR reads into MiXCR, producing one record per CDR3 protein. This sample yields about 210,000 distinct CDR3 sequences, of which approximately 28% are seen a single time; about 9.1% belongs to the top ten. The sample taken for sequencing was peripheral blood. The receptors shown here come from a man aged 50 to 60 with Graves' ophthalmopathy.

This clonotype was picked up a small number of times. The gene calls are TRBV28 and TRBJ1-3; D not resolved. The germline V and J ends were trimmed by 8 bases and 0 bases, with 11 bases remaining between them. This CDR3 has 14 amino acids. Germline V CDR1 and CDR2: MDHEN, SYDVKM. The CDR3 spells CASSGRYSGNTIYF. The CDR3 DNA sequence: TGTGCCAGCTCCGGGCGGTACTCTGGAAACACCATATATTTT.

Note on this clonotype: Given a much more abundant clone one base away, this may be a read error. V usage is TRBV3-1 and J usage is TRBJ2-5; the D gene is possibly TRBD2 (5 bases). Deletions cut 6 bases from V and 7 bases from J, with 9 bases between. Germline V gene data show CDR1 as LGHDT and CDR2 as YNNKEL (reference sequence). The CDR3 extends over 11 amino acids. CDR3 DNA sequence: TGTGCCAGCAGATCTGCGGGGACCCAGTACTTC. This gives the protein CASRSAGTQYF.

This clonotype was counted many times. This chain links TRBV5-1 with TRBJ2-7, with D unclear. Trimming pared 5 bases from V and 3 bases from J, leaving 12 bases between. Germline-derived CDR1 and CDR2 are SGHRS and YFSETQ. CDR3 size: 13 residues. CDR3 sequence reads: CASRAEPLYEQYF. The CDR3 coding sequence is TGCGCCAGCAGGGCGGAGCCCCTCTACGAGCAGTACTTC.

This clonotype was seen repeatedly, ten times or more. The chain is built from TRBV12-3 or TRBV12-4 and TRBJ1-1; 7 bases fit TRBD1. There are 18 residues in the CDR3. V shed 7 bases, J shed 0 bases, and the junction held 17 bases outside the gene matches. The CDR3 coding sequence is TGTGCCAGCACCTCCTATCTCTACAGGGGATGGATGAACACTGAAGCTTTCTTT. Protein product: CASTSYLYRGWMNTEAFF.

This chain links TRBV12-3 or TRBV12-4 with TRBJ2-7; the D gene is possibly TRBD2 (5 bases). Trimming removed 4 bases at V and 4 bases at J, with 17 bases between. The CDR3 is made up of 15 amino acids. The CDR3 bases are TGTGCCAGCAGTTATTTCGGGGTTTCCAGGTACGAGCAGTACTTC. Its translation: CASSYFGVSRYEQYF.

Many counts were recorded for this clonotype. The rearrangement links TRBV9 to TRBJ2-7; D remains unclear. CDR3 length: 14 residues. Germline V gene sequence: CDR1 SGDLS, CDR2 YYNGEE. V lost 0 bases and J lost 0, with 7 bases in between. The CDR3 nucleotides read TGTGCCAGCAGCGTAGTAGCAAGCTCCTACGAGCAGTACTTC. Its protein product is CASSVVASSYEQYF.

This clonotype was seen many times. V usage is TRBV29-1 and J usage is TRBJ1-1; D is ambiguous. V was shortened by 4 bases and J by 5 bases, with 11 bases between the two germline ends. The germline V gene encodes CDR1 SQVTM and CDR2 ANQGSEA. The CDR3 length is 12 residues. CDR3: CSVGHPGTEAFF. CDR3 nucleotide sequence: TGCAGCGTTGGACACCCCGGGACTGAAGCTTTCTTT. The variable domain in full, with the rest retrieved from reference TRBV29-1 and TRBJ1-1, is SAVISQKPSRDICQRGTSLTIQCQVDSQVTMMFWYRQQPGQSLTLIATANQGSEATYESGFVIDKFPISRPNLTFSTLTVSNMSPEDSSIYLCSVGHPGTEAFFGQGTRLTVV.

In nucleotides, the CDR3 is TGTGCCAGCAGTCCCTCTAGGGGTCGGGCTTTCTTT. Its protein product is CASSPSRGRAFF. The chain couples TRBV28 to TRBJ1-1; TRBD1 is a possible D gene (5 bases). With 5 bases removed from V and 11 bases from J, the gap between germline ends came to 15 bases. Germline V gene data show CDR1 as MDHEN and CDR2 as SYDVKM. The CDR3 consists of 12 residues.